Listed below are T cell receptor beta chains from one sample, sequenced in a study of lymphopenia after photon versus proton radiotherapy. Profiling relied on immunoSEQ multiplex PCR, and the TCRdb table lists in-frame clones only, not all of them. Of roughly 36,000 clones in the sample, 85% to 90% are singletons; the top ten hold less than 7%. The sequencing used peripheral blood, collected from a patient treated with photon-based radiotherapy. These receptors were obtained from a woman in her forties or fifties with pancreatic cancer. Both conserved end residues are part of each CDR3. The D gene is left open where the match is weak.

V gene	J gene	D gene	CDR3 DNA	CDR3 protein
TRBV4-3	TRBJ1-1	TRBD1	TGCGCCAGCAGCCTTGGACAGGGAGAAGCTTTCTTT	CASSLGQGEAFF
TRBV28	TRBJ2-1	NA	TGTGCCAGCAGCGACTCCCGGGACGAATACAATGAGCAGTTCTTC	CASSDSRDEYNEQFF
TRBV7-2	TRBJ2-5	TRBD2	TGTGCCAGCAGCTTTCCAGCGGGAGAGGGGGAGACCCAGTACTTC	CASSFPAGEGETQYF
TRBV27	TRBJ1-2	NA	TGTGCCAGCCGCTCGGCAGGCACCTATGGCTACACCTTC	CASRSAGTYGYTF
TRBV7-9	TRBJ1-4	NA	TGTGCCAGCAGCTTTCTGGGAACTAATGAAAAACTGTTTTTT	CASSFLGTNEKLFF
TRBV9	TRBJ2-1	TRBD2	TGTGCCAGCAGCGTAGCAGCGGGGGCCTACAATGAGCAGTTCTTC	CASSVAAGAYNEQFF
TRBV7-2	TRBJ2-3	TRBD1	TGTGCCAGCAGCTTAGACAGGGGGACAGATACGCAGTATTTT	CASSLDRGTDTQYF
TRBV9	TRBJ1-2	NA	TGTGCCAGCAGCACCGGGACGCTGACTAACTATGGCTACACCTTC	CASSTGTLTNYGYTF
TRBV19	TRBJ2-1	NA	TGTGCCAGTAGTAAAGTCCCTAGCTCCTACAATGAGCAGTTCTTC	CASSKVPSSYNEQFF
TRBV11-2	TRBJ1-2	NA	TGTGCCAGCAGCCCCGGTGGAGGCAGCATCTATGGCTACACCTTC	CASSPGGGSIYGYTF
TRBV23-1	TRBJ1-5	NA	TGCGCCAGCAGGACAAGGACCTTCAATCAGCCCCAGCATTTT	CASRTRTFNQPQHF
TRBV29-1	TRBJ2-2	NA	TGCAGCGTTGGGGGACAAGGTCTGTTCGCGAACACCGGGGAGCTGTTTTTT	CSVGGQGLFANTGELFF
TRBV11-2	TRBJ1-5	TRBD1	TGTGCCAGCAGCTTGGACAGGAATAGCAATCAGCCCCAGCATTTT	CASSLDRNSNQPQHF
TRBV28	TRBJ2-2	NA	TGTGCCAGCATGGAGACAGCCAAATTGAACACCGGGGAGCTGTTTTTT	CASMETAKLNTGELFF
TRBV9	TRBJ2-7	NA	TGTGCCAGCAGCGTTCGGGGTATCTCGACTGAGCAGTACTTC	CASSVRGISTEQYF